In its sample, the clone carrying this T cell receptor beta chain was seen many times. No antigen is known for it. The entry originates in a study of T-cell reconstitution after alpha-beta-depleted transplantation in children. Whole-study results and caveats: One year post-transplant, T-cell counts and diversity were largely derived from T cells produced anew. About two months after transplant, alpha-beta T cells reportedly came from several hundred expanded graft clones. Some patients' high day-60 TCRbeta diversity was attributed to recipient cells surviving conditioning.

The V segment lost 3 bases and the J segment 1 base; nucleotides outside the gene matches: 4. This CDR3 spans 16 amino acids. For TCRbeta, the library was prepared with unique molecular identifiers. From the PCR reads, TCRdb called clonotypes with MiXCR, one entry per CDR3 protein. Of roughly 670,000 distinct CDR3 sequences listed, around 13% are singletons. Sequences were derived from PBMCs, sampled before TCRalphabeta/CD19-depleted stem cell transplant. The V gene is TRBV12-3 or TRBV12-4, the J gene TRBJ2-3, with 10 nucleotides matching TRBD2. The TCR sequence derives from a girl between 2 and 10 years old with congenital amegakaryocytic thrombocytopenia, due to receive a stem cell transplant. The CDR3 DNA reads as TGTGCCAGCAGTTTGCTAGCGGGAGATCGCACAGATACGCAGTATTTT. This translates into CASSLLAGDRTDTQYF.